This T cell receptor beta chain was profiled in a study of T-cell reconstitution after alpha-beta-depleted transplantation in children. This clonotype was recorded many times. The CDR3 length is 18 residues. Germline assignment: CDR1 LGHNA and CDR2 YNFKEQ. Germline trimming cut 2 bases from V and 4 bases from J; bases unmatched to any gene: 8. Unique molecular identifiers were used in preparing the TCRbeta library. TCRdb analysed the PCR reads with MiXCR anew, one entry per CDR3 protein. The sample has around 92,000 distinct CDR3 sequences; more than 10% are singletons. V usage is TRBV4-2 and J usage is TRBJ2-7; 16 bases align to TRBD2. The receptor's source is a human donor who donated a stem cell graft to a child with inherited bone marrow failure. Material: PBMCs from the stem cell graft donor, obtained from the stem cell graft. For the CDR3, the DNA is TGTGCCAGCAGCCAACCCGGGACTAGCGGGGGGGCGGGTTACGAGCAGTACTTC. Translated, it gives CASSQPGTSGGAGYEQYF.